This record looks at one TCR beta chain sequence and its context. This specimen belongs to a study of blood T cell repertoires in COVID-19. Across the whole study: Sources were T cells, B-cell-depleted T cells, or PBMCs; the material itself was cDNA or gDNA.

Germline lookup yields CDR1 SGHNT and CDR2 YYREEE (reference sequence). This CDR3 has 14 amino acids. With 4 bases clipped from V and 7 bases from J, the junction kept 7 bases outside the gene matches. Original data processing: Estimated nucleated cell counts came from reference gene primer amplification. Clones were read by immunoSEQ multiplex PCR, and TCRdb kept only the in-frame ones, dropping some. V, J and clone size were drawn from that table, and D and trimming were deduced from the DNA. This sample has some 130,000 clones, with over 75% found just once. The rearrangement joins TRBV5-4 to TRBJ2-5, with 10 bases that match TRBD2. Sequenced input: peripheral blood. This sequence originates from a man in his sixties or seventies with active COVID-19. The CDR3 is CASSQREGPWTQYF. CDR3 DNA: TGTGCCAGCAGCCAGCGGGAGGGTCCGTGGACCCAGTACTTC.